This is a list of T cell receptor beta chains from one sample in a study of neoadjuvant anti-PD-1 for oral cavity cancer. The protocol was immunoSEQ multiplex PCR, while the TCRdb copy is restricted to in-frame clones and leaves out a portion. The table lists some 15,000 clones, about 66% of them singletons, with 2% to 3% in the top ten. This specimen consisted of PBMCs, obtained before nivolumab (anti-PD-1) treatment. These receptors originate from a person between 40 and 79 years old with oral cavity squamous cell carcinoma. Each CDR3 is given with its conserved first and last residue. Each record gives: D gene, clone size, V gene, J gene, CDR3 protein, CDR3 DNA. D genes are given only for firm matches. Only some rows state a clone size, as once, few, many or a class for expanded clones.

d_gene: TRBD1; abundance: .; v_gene: TRBV6-1; j_gene: TRBJ2-2; CDR3aa: CASRGQAGGELFF; CDR3nt: TGTGCCAGCAGGGGACAGGCGGGCGGGGAGCTGTTTTTT
d_gene: .; abundance: .; v_gene: TRBV7-8; j_gene: TRBJ2-3; CDR3aa: CASRGRGSTDTQYF; CDR3nt: TGTGCCAGCAGGGGCAGGGGTAGCACAGATACGCAGTATTTT
d_gene: TRBD2; abundance: .; v_gene: TRBV29-1; j_gene: TRBJ2-1; CDR3aa: CSVELVAGFSYNEQFF; CDR3nt: TGCAGCGTTGAGCTGGTAGCGGGTTTTTCCTACAATGAGCAGTTCTTC
d_gene: TRBD1; abundance: .; v_gene: TRBV30; j_gene: TRBJ1-1; CDR3aa: CAWSVRRDRDERAFF; CDR3nt: TGTGCCTGGAGTGTACGCCGGGACAGGGATGAACGAGCTTTCTTT
d_gene: TRBD2; abundance: .; v_gene: TRBV5-1; j_gene: TRBJ2-1; CDR3aa: CASSLGLAVYNEQFF; CDR3nt: TGCGCCAGCAGCTTGGGACTAGCGGTTTACAATGAGCAGTTCTTC
d_gene: TRBD1; abundance: few; v_gene: TRBV6-6; j_gene: TRBJ1-5; CDR3aa: CASSSTGAGNQPQHF; CDR3nt: TGTGCCAGCAGTTCAACAGGGGCAGGGAATCAGCCCCAGCATTTT
d_gene: .; abundance: .; v_gene: TRBV25-1; j_gene: TRBJ2-3; CDR3aa: CASSVPGVTDTQYF; CDR3nt: TGTGCCAGCAGTGTTCCGGGGGTCACAGATACGCAGTATTTT
d_gene: TRBD2; abundance: .; v_gene: TRBV27; j_gene: TRBJ2-2; CDR3aa: CASRGTSGNTGELFF; CDR3nt: TGTGCCAGCAGGGGGACTAGCGGAAACACCGGGGAGCTGTTTTTT
d_gene: .; abundance: .; v_gene: TRBV11-2; j_gene: TRBJ1-1; CDR3aa: CASSTEEGSAEAFF; CDR3nt: TGTGCCAGCAGTACAGAGGAGGGGTCGGCTGAAGCTTTCTTT
d_gene: .; abundance: .; v_gene: TRBV28; j_gene: TRBJ1-1; CDR3aa: CASSPSRAGNTEAFF; CDR3nt: TGTGCCAGCAGCCCCAGCCGGGCGGGGAACACTGAAGCTTTCTTT
d_gene: TRBD1; abundance: .; v_gene: TRBV6-6; j_gene: TRBJ1-1; CDR3aa: CASSYSVTGGGTEAFF; CDR3nt: TGTGCCAGCAGTTACTCAGTAACAGGGGGCGGCACTGAAGCTTTCTTT
d_gene: TRBD1; abundance: .; v_gene: TRBV28; j_gene: TRBJ2-5; CDR3aa: CASSFGRGLETQYF; CDR3nt: TGTGCCAGCAGTTTTGGCAGGGGGCTGGAGACCCAGTACTTC
d_gene: .; abundance: .; v_gene: TRBV5-5; j_gene: TRBJ1-5; CDR3aa: CASSLAGSNQPQHF; CDR3nt: TGTGCCAGCAGCTTAGCAGGTAGCAATCAGCCCCAGCATTTT
d_gene: TRBD1; abundance: .; v_gene: TRBV6-5; j_gene: TRBJ1-2; CDR3aa: CASSYRQGASGYTF; CDR3nt: TGTGCCAGCAGTTACCGACAGGGGGCAAGTGGCTACACCTTC
d_gene: TRBD2; abundance: few; v_gene: TRBV19; j_gene: TRBJ2-6; CDR3aa: CASTQQGTSGRAPSGANVLTF; CDR3nt: TGTGCCAGTACACAGCAGGGGACTAGCGGGAGGGCCCCCTCTGGGGCCAACGTCCTGACTTTC
d_gene: TRBD2; abundance: .; v_gene: TRBV10-3; j_gene: TRBJ2-1; CDR3aa: CAISTLGLAGGDNEQFF; CDR3nt: TGTGCCATCAGTACCCTGGGACTAGCGGGAGGGGACAATGAGCAGTTCTTC
d_gene: .; abundance: .; v_gene: TRBV25-1; j_gene: TRBJ2-1; CDR3aa: CASSVSEDEQFF; CDR3nt: TGTGCCAGCAGTGTTAGCGAAGATGAGCAGTTCTTC
d_gene: TRBD2; abundance: .; v_gene: TRBV4-1; j_gene: TRBJ2-7; CDR3aa: CASSQDPGLATSYEQYF; CDR3nt: TGCGCCAGCAGCCAAGATCCAGGACTAGCGACCTCCTACGAGCAGTACTTC
d_gene: .; abundance: few; v_gene: TRBV5-1; j_gene: TRBJ1-1; CDR3aa: CASRGANLNTEAFF; CDR3nt: TGCGCCAGCAGGGGGGCAAACTTGAACACTGAAGCTTTCTTT
d_gene: TRBD1; abundance: .; v_gene: TRBV6-1; j_gene: TRBJ2-7; CDR3aa: CASSARTGNSYEQYF; CDR3nt: TGTGCCAGCAGTGCCAGGACAGGGAATTCATACGAGCAGTACTTC
d_gene: .; abundance: .; v_gene: TRBV21-1; j_gene: TRBJ2-7; CDR3aa: CASSNSGPNYEQYF; CDR3nt: TGTGCCAGCAGCAATTCCGGGCCAAATTATGAGCAGTACTTC
d_gene: .; abundance: .; v_gene: TRBV6-5; j_gene: TRBJ2-2; CDR3aa: CASSLTSIGELFF; CDR3nt: TGTGCCAGCAGCCTTACTAGCATCGGGGAGCTGTTTTTT
d_gene: TRBD1; abundance: .; v_gene: TRBV10-3; j_gene: TRBJ2-2; CDR3aa: CAIRGGQGATGELFF; CDR3nt: TGTGCCATCAGGGGGGGACAGGGGGCCACCGGGGAGCTGTTTTTT
d_gene: .; abundance: .; v_gene: TRBV4-2; j_gene: TRBJ2-7; CDR3aa: CASSQAGYEQYF; CDR3nt: TGTGCCAGCAGCCAAGCTGGGTACGAGCAGTACTTC
d_gene: TRBD2; abundance: few; v_gene: TRBV28; j_gene: TRBJ2-7; CDR3aa: CASSPPGTSGSKEQYF; CDR3nt: TGTGCCAGCAGTCCGCCCGGGACTAGCGGGAGTAAAGAGCAGTACTTC
d_gene: .; abundance: .; v_gene: TRBV2; j_gene: TRBJ1-2; CDR3aa: CATQLANYGYTF; CDR3nt: TGTGCCACCCAGCTAGCTAACTATGGCTACACCTTC
d_gene: .; abundance: .; v_gene: TRBV30; j_gene: TRBJ1-5; CDR3aa: CAWSTSVNQPQHF; CDR3nt: TGTGCCTGGAGTACTTCGGTCAATCAGCCCCAGCATTTT
d_gene: TRBD2; abundance: once; v_gene: TRBV13; j_gene: TRBJ2-3; CDR3aa: CASSLVPGLAGRGGRTDTQYF; CDR3nt: TGTGCCAGCAGCTTAGTCCCGGGACTAGCGGGGAGAGGGGGACGCACAGATACGCAGTATTTT
d_gene: TRBD2; abundance: .; v_gene: TRBV5-6; j_gene: TRBJ2-7; CDR3aa: CASRKTSAYEQYF; CDR3nt: TGTGCCAGCAGGAAAACTAGCGCCTACGAGCAGTACTTC
d_gene: .; abundance: .; v_gene: TRBV10-2; j_gene: TRBJ1-1; CDR3aa: CASSESVYTEAFF; CDR3nt: TGCGCCAGCAGTGAGTCAGTTTACACTGAAGCTTTCTTT
d_gene: .; abundance: .; v_gene: TRBV30; j_gene: TRBJ2-5; CDR3aa: CAWSVTGETQYF; CDR3nt: TGTGCCTGGAGTGTTACGGGGGAGACCCAGTACTTC
d_gene: .; abundance: few; v_gene: TRBV15; j_gene: TRBJ1-1; CDR3aa: CATSREGGEMNTEAFF; CDR3nt: TGTGCCACCAGCAGAGAAGGCGGAGAGATGAACACTGAAGCTTTCTTT
d_gene: .; abundance: .; v_gene: TRBV6-5; j_gene: TRBJ1-2; CDR3aa: CASGAPGLGYGYTF; CDR3nt: TGTGCCAGCGGGGCGCCGGGGCTAGGTTATGGCTACACCTTC
d_gene: TRBD1; abundance: .; v_gene: TRBV6-5; j_gene: TRBJ1-1; CDR3aa: CASRTQGAYTEAFF; CDR3nt: TGTGCCAGCAGAACCCAGGGGGCGTACACTGAAGCTTTCTTT
d_gene: .; abundance: few; v_gene: TRBV29-1; j_gene: TRBJ2-3; CDR3aa: CSVGAPGRDTQYF; CDR3nt: TGCAGCGTTGGCGCCCCAGGGAGGGATACGCAGTATTTT
d_gene: .; abundance: .; v_gene: TRBV5-6; j_gene: TRBJ1-2; CDR3aa: CASRTTGANYGYTF; CDR3nt: TGTGCCAGCAGAACCACAGGAGCTAACTATGGCTACACCTTC
d_gene: .; abundance: .; v_gene: TRBV5-1; j_gene: TRBJ2-7; CDR3aa: CASSLASGSYEQYF; CDR3nt: TGCGCCAGCAGCTTGGCTTCTGGGTCCTACGAGCAGTACTTC
d_gene: TRBD1; abundance: few; v_gene: TRBV6-5; j_gene: TRBJ1-2; CDR3aa: CASSGPGTGNYGYTF; CDR3nt: TGTGCCAGCAGTGGTCCCGGGACAGGGAACTATGGCTACACCTTC
d_gene: TRBD2; abundance: .; v_gene: TRBV28; j_gene: TRBJ2-7; CDR3aa: CASSSMGLAFSSYEQYF; CDR3nt: TGTGCCAGCAGTTCCATGGGACTAGCGTTCAGCTCCTACGAGCAGTACTTC
d_gene: .; abundance: few; v_gene: TRBV15; j_gene: TRBJ1-1; CDR3aa: CATSRAVGAVEAFF; CDR3nt: TGTGCCACCAGCAGAGCTGTAGGGGCTGTTGAAGCTTTCTTT
d_gene: .; abundance: .; v_gene: TRBV9; j_gene: TRBJ1-2; CDR3aa: CASSVGSMVSGYTF; CDR3nt: TGTGCCAGCAGCGTAGGTTCGATGGTATCGGGCTACACCTTC
d_gene: .; abundance: .; v_gene: TRBV19; j_gene: TRBJ1-2; CDR3aa: CASSAPGTATYGYTF; CDR3nt: TGTGCCAGTAGCGCCCCCGGGACTGCTACCTATGGCTACACCTTC
d_gene: .; abundance: .; v_gene: TRBV10-3; j_gene: TRBJ1-1; CDR3aa: CAIAYAGNTEAFF; CDR3nt: TGTGCCATCGCGTATGCTGGAAACACTGAAGCTTTCTTT
d_gene: TRBD1; abundance: .; v_gene: TRBV11-2; j_gene: TRBJ2-7; CDR3aa: CASSLDWTGGYEQYF; CDR3nt: TGTGCCAGCAGCTTAGACTGGACAGGGGGCTACGAGCAGTACTTC
d_gene: .; abundance: once; v_gene: TRBV25-1; j_gene: TRBJ1-1; CDR3aa: CASSEWTANTEAFF; CDR3nt: TGTGCCAGCAGTGAATGGACGGCGAACACTGAAGCTTTCTTT
d_gene: .; abundance: .; v_gene: TRBV28; j_gene: TRBJ2-2; CDR3aa: CASSRTANTGELFF; CDR3nt: TGTGCCAGCAGCCGGACCGCCAACACCGGGGAGCTGTTTTTT
d_gene: TRBD1; abundance: .; v_gene: TRBV25-1; j_gene: TRBJ2-5; CDR3aa: CASSADRDDLTGETQYF; CDR3nt: TGTGCCAGCAGTGCGGACAGGGACGACCTAACAGGGGAGACCCAGTACTTC
d_gene: .; abundance: once; v_gene: TRBV6-6; j_gene: TRBJ2-7; CDR3aa: CASRTSGAGVTSEQYF; CDR3nt: TGTGCCAGCAGAACTTCAGGGGCTGGGGTTACGAGCGAGCAGTACTTC
d_gene: TRBD2; abundance: few; v_gene: TRBV5-6; j_gene: TRBJ2-7; CDR3aa: CASSFEASGSYEQYF; CDR3nt: TGTGCCAGCAGCTTCGAGGCTAGCGGGAGCTACGAGCAGTACTTC
d_gene: .; abundance: .; v_gene: TRBV4-2; j_gene: TRBJ2-1; CDR3aa: CASSQDRGWNNEQFF; CDR3nt: TGTGCCAGCAGCCAAGATCGTGGCTGGAACAATGAGCAGTTCTTC
d_gene: TRBD1; abundance: .; v_gene: TRBV10-3; j_gene: TRBJ1-2; CDR3aa: CAIRNRDREDYGYTF; CDR3nt: TGTGCCATCCGAAACCGGGACAGGGAGGACTATGGCTACACCTTC
d_gene: TRBD2; abundance: .; v_gene: TRBV5-1; j_gene: TRBJ2-1; CDR3aa: CASRGLAGGLNNEQFF; CDR3nt: TGCGCCAGCAGGGGACTAGCGGGAGGCCTGAACAATGAGCAGTTCTTC
d_gene: .; abundance: .; v_gene: TRBV6-1; j_gene: TRBJ2-3; CDR3aa: CASSEVSVSSTDTQYF; CDR3nt: TGTGCCAGCAGTGAAGTTAGCGTCTCTAGCACAGATACGCAGTATTTT
d_gene: .; abundance: .; v_gene: TRBV5-1; j_gene: TRBJ1-4; CDR3aa: CASSPDPGLLFF; CDR3nt: TGCGCCAGCAGCCCCGACCCGGGATTGCTGTTTTTT
d_gene: TRBD2; abundance: .; v_gene: TRBV10-3; j_gene: TRBJ2-1; CDR3aa: CAIRGGLNEQFF; CDR3nt: TGTGCCATCAGGGGAGGGCTCAATGAGCAGTTCTTC
d_gene: TRBD1; abundance: .; v_gene: TRBV6-1; j_gene: TRBJ2-4; CDR3aa: CATLDRDPPNIQYF; CDR3nt: TGTGCCACCCTAGACAGGGACCCCCCTAACATTCAGTACTTC
d_gene: TRBD1; abundance: .; v_gene: TRBV7-3; j_gene: TRBJ1-1; CDR3aa: CASSRRQGTEAFF; CDR3nt: TGTGCCAGCAGCCGACGACAGGGGACAGAAGCTTTCTTT
d_gene: TRBD1; abundance: .; v_gene: TRBV7-2; j_gene: TRBJ1-5; CDR3aa: CASSLDRAQPQHF; CDR3nt: TGTGCCAGCAGCCTTGACAGGGCTCAGCCCCAGCATTTT